This TCR beta chain was retrieved from a study of T cells in Graves' hyperthyroidism and ophthalmopathy. General study points: Before onset, ophthalmopathy was predicted by the model a median roughly 6.4 months earlier. Most thyroid clonotypes that were expanded above 0.001 also turned up in blood.

Based on clinical symptoms, serum thyroxine and TRAb, thyroid ultrasound and orbital computed tomography, diagnoses were reached. Authors of the study amplified TCR beta CDR3 regions from RNA transcripts. The HTBI primer set was used in a first-round RT-PCR of the TCR CDR3. TCRdb re-analysed the multiplex PCR reads in MiXCR, keeping a single row per CDR3 protein. The sample records some 350,000 distinct CDR3 sequences, over 12% being singletons. The CDR3 extends over 14 amino acids. The J segment lost 5 bases and the V segment lost 8 bases, leaving 8 bases of the junction unmatched. Germline CDR1 is ENHRY and CDR2 is SYGVKD. Concerning this clonotype: What it binds is unknown.

The chain uses TRBV10-3 and TRBJ1-4; 7 bases fit TRBD1. The TCR sequence derives from a woman in her sixties or seventies with Graves' ophthalmopathy. The sample taken for sequencing was blood. As DNA, the CDR3 is TGTGCCATCCCCGGACAGGAGGGAAATGAAAAACTGTTTTTT. Translating it yields CAIPGQEGNEKLFF.